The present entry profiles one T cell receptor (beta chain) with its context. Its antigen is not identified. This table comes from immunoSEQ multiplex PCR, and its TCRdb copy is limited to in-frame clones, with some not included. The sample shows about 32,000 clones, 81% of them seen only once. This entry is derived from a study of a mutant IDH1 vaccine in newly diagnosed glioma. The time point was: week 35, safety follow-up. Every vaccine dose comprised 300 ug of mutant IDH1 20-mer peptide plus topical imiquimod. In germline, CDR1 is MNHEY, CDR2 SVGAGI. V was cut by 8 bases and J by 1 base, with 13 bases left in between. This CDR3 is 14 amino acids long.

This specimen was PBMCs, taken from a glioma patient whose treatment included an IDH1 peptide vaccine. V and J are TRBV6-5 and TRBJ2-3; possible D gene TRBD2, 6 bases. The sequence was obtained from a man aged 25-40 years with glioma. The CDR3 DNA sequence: TGTGCCAGCTCGCGACTAGGGGGCACAGATACGCAGTATTTT. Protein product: CASSRLGGTDTQYF.